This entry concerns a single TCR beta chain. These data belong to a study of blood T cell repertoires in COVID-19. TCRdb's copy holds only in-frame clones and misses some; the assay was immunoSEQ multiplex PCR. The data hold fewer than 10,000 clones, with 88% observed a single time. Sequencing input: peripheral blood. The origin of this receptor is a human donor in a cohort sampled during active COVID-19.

CDR3 DNA sequence: TGTGCCAGCAGCCAAGATACCCCGGGAAGTAGCTATGGCTACACCTTC. Translation: CASSQDTPGSSYGYTF. V usage is TRBV4-2 and J usage is TRBJ1-2; D gene uncertain. Germline assignment: CDR1 LGHNA and CDR2 YNFKEQ. This CDR3 is 16 amino acids long. The germline V and J ends were trimmed by 0 bases and 4 bases, with 15 bases remaining between them.